These 19 T cell receptor beta chains were sequenced from one sample in a study of blood T cells in healthy people across ages. Next came a second PCR, run for about 6 to 11 cycles, which used a sample-barcoded 5' primer along with a J-beta primer mix. In TCRdb, the 5' RACE reads were re-called with MiXCR into one record per CDR3 protein. The repertoire holds roughly 800,000 distinct CDR3 sequences, with over 45% as singletons. Sequenced input: blood. These receptor sequences come from a young man in good health.

The genes are TRBV7-8 and TRBJ1-6; 8 bases map to TRBD1. V lost 5 bases, J lost 9 bases, and 15 bases stayed unmatched. Germline V CDR1 and CDR2: SGHVS, FQNEAQ. CDR3 length: 17 amino acids. CDR3 residues: CASSAEKPDRVASPLHF. CDR3 in DNA: TGTGCCAGCAGCGCCGAAAAACCGGACAGGGTGGCTTCACCCCTCCACTTT.

J is TRBJ2-1 and V is TRBV27; D unclear. Trimming took 5 bases from V and 9 from J, leaving 17 bases between them. The CDR3 extends over 14 amino acids. Germline-derived CDR1 and CDR2 are MNHEY and SMNVEV (reference sequence). CDR3 sequence reads: CASSPRPWGGEQFF. The CDR3 region has the DNA TGTGCCAGCAGTCCCCGACCTTGGGGTGGTGAGCAGTTCTTC.

This chain connects TRBV20-1 to TRBJ2-1; D is possibly TRBD1 or TRBD2 (5 bases each). CDR1 DFQATT and CDR2 SNEGSKA come from the germline V gene (reference sequence). Trimming cost V 8 bases and J 6 bases, with 17 bases left between them. This CDR3 comprises 13 residues. CDR3 region: CSLVGLATNEQFF. CDR3 DNA sequence: TGCAGTCTTGTGGGGCTAGCAACCAATGAGCAGTTCTTC.

This clonotype has more than one count but fewer than ten. This chain uses TRBV29-1 with TRBJ2-4, with 11 positions matching TRBD1. The DNA matches TRBJ2-7 better at its end, which makes the J call doubtful. Looked up from germline, CDR1 is SQVTM and CDR2 is ANQGSEA. This CDR3 has 15 amino acids. This chain's CDR3 is CSVEDKGDRGNEQYF. In DNA, the CDR3 is TGCAGCGTTGAAGATAAGGGGGACAGGGGGAACGAGCAGTACTTC.

Notes on this clonotype: Relative to the germline gene, one junction end is altered; a read error may explain this. The chain links TRBV20-1 to TRBJ1-2, with D perhaps TRBD1 (5 bases). This CDR3 is built from 12 residues. Germline V gene lookup returns CDR1 DFQATT and CDR2 SNEGSKA (reference sequence). Written as DNA, the CDR3 is TGCAGTGTTAGAGGGACCTTCTATGGCTACACCTTC. This sequence encodes CSVRGTFYGYTF.

The J gene is TRBJ1-6, the V gene TRBV5-1; TRBD1 might be the D (5 bases). From germline, CDR1 is SGHRS and CDR2 YFSETQ. V dropped 2 bases and J dropped 6 bases, with 9 bases sitting between them. This CDR3 is built from 14 residues. CDR3 DNA sequence: TGCGCCAGCAGCTTCGGGACCGGTAATTCACCCCTCCACTTT. Protein sequence: CASSFGTGNSPLHF.

This clonotype was recorded many times. The chain employs TRBV3-1 and TRBJ2-3; D not resolved. The CDR3 runs to 12 residues. Trimming removed 0 bases from V and 6 bases from J, with 4 bases in between. Germline loops: CDR1 LGHDT, CDR2 YNNKEL (reference sequence). The CDR3 sequence: CASSQDRDTQYF. CDR3 bases: TGTGCCAGCAGCCAAGATAGGGATACGCAGTATTTT.

The V gene is TRBV20-1, the J gene TRBJ1-4; D unresolved. Per germline, CDR1 DFQATT and CDR2 SNEGSKA (reference sequence). Trimming cost V 6 bases and J 7 bases, with 12 bases left between them. This CDR3 is built from 12 residues. The CDR3 DNA sequence: TGCAGTGCGGACGTGAGGGTTGAAAAACTGTTTTTT. This sequence encodes CSADVRVEKLFF.

The chain uses TRBV27 and TRBJ1-2; possibly TRBD1 for D (5 bases). The CDR3 extends over 15 amino acids. Germline CDR1 reads MNHEY; CDR2 reads SMNVEV (reference sequence). With 4 bases removed from V and 3 bases from J, the gap between germline ends came to 15 bases. CDR3 region: CASSSRDGGDYGYTF. In DNA, the CDR3 is TGTGCCAGCAGTTCCCGGGACGGGGGGGACTATGGCTACACCTTC.

J is TRBJ2-5 and V is TRBV12-3 or TRBV12-4, with TRBD2 matching 13 bases. The V gene end was trimmed by 5 bases and the J gene end by 5 bases; junction bases not matched to a gene: 8. The CDR3 runs 16 residues. CDR3 region: CASSIGLAGVGETQYF. The CDR3 DNA reads TGTGCCAGCAGTATTGGACTAGCGGGAGTCGGGGAGACCCAGTACTTC.

CDR3 amino acids: CASSPSPAIRRGYGYTF. The CDR3 region has the DNA TGTGCCAGCAGCCCGTCCCCCGCTATCCGACGGGGCTATGGCTACACCTTC. The chain links TRBV3-1 to TRBJ1-2, with D unresolved. CDR3 length equals 17 residues. Germline V gene sequence: CDR1 LGHDT, CDR2 YNNKEL (reference sequence). The V and J ends lost 4 bases and 4 bases respectively, with 22 bases between them.

The V gene is TRBV20-1, the J gene TRBJ2-2; 7 bases map to TRBD1. This CDR3 contains 16 residues. Germline V gives CDR1 DFQATT, CDR2 SNEGSKA (reference sequence). J was trimmed by 5 bases and V by 2 bases; bases with no gene match: 11. The CDR3 nucleotides read TGCAGTGCTAGAAGTCCCGACAGGGAATCGACCGGGGAGCTGTTTTTT. Residues: CSARSPDRESTGELFF.

CDR3 residues: CASRAVTDTQYF. CDR3 in DNA: TGTGCCAGCAGAGCGGTCACAGATACGCAGTATTTT. V usage is TRBV7-2 and J usage is TRBJ2-3, with D tentatively TRBD2 (5 bases). Germline assignment: CDR1 SGHTA and CDR2 FQGNSA. Between the trimmed V and J ends, which lost 6 bases and 2 bases, there was a span of 6 bases. This CDR3 is built from 12 residues.

This clonotype was recorded a few times. The J gene is TRBJ2-3, the V gene TRBV12-3 or TRBV12-4, with TRBD1 identical over 8 bases. The CDR3 spans 14 residues. The V gene end was trimmed by 7 bases and the J gene end by 2 bases; junction bases not matched to a gene: 5. The CDR3 DNA is TGTGCCAGCACCCCGGACAGGGACACAGATACGCAGTATTTT. Translation: CASTPDRDTDTQYF.

The V and J genes are TRBV15 and TRBJ2-1; D is perhaps TRBD2 (5 bases). CDR1 is LNHNV, CDR2 YYDKDF, per germline (reference sequence). V lost 1 base, J lost 2 bases, and 9 bases lay in between. The CDR3 covers 15 residues. CDR3 coding DNA: TGTGCCACCAGCAGAGGTCCCGGGGCCTACAATGAGCAGTTCTTC. This gives the protein CATSRGPGAYNEQFF. The whole variable domain, remainder taken from reference TRBV15 and TRBJ2-1, is DAMVIQNPRYQVTQFGKPVTLSCSQTLNHNVMYWYQQKSSQAPKLLFHYYDKDFNNEADTPDNFQSRRPNTSFCFLDIRSPGLGDTAMYLCATSRGPGAYNEQFFGPGTRLTVL.

The chain links TRBV6-5 to TRBJ2-2; no definite D call. The CDR3 totals 14 residues. The ends were cut back, 2 bases at V and 1 base at J, with 5 bases in the middle. Germline values: CDR1 MNHEY, CDR2 SVGAGI. This chain's CDR3 is CASSYGVNTGELFF. Here the CDR3 DNA reads TGTGCCAGCAGTTACGGTGTGAACACCGGGGAGCTGTTTTTT.

In its sample, this clonotype was seen a few times. The chain uses TRBV7-2 and TRBJ2-5, with 7 bases aligning to TRBD2. The CDR3 covers 15 residues. Unmatched junction bases numbered 6, after V lost 3 bases and J lost 2 bases. Looked up from germline, CDR1 is SGHTA and CDR2 is FQGNSA. CDR3 in DNA: TGTGCCAGCAGCTTCCCAACGGGGGGACAAGAGACCCAGTACTTC. Residues: CASSFPTGGQETQYF.

This clonotype was seen a handful of times. It may be a read error: a sequence one base away is much more abundant. The gene calls are TRBV7-2 and TRBJ2-1; D tentatively reads TRBD1 or TRBD2 (5 bases each). Trimming pared 3 bases from V and 13 bases from J, leaving 16 bases between. Germline values: CDR1 SGHTA, CDR2 FQGNSA. This CDR3 region has 13 residues. The CDR3: CASSLNTVGTQFF. DNA of the CDR3: TGTGCCAGCAGCTTGAATACGGTTGGGACCCAGTTCTTC.

J is TRBJ2-6 and V is TRBV18, with a weak D call TRBD1 (6 bases). The CDR3 totals 16 residues. The germline V gene has CDR1 KGHSH and CDR2 LQKENI. Trimming pared 2 bases from V and 0 bases from J, leaving 8 bases between. CDR3 DNA sequence: TGTGCCAGCTCACCAGGGACACTCTCTGGGGCCAACGTCCTGACTTTC. Protein sequence: CASSPGTLSGANVLTF.